The clone carrying this T cell receptor (beta chain) was seen a handful of times. The record originates from a study of human T cells and chemical hapten exposure. As the library was built, unique molecular identifiers were attached to individual cDNA molecules. MiXCR, run by TCRdb on the RACE reads, gives a single entry per CDR3 protein. Of about 85,000 distinct CDR3 sequences detected, 11% appear once; the ten largest clones hold around 1.6%. Trimming removed 4 bases from V and 6 bases from J; junction bases left unmatched: 3. The CDR3 runs 14 residues. Germline values: CDR1 KGHDR, CDR2 SFDVKD. Time point given: patch test 2, 6 weeks after DPC sensitization. This sample's treatment: therapeutic diphenylcyclopropenone sensitization with weekly scalp DPC. The starting material, unfractionated whole blood, was used for total RNA extraction.

V usage is TRBV24-1 and J usage is TRBJ2-3, with 10 bases fitting TRBD2. The material sequenced was whole blood, taken in connection with sensitization to the hapten diphenylcyclopropenone (DPC). This receptor was obtained from a man between 18 and 29 years old with alopecia areata. Some clones in this sample may be carry-over from other donors' samples. This CDR3 is CATSEGTSADTQYF. In DNA form, the CDR3 reads TGTGCCACCAGTGAGGGGACTAGCGCCGATACGCAGTATTTT.